This is a list of T cell receptor beta chains from one sample in a study of cytomegalovirus exposure and HLA in healthy donors. The assay was immunoSEQ multiplex PCR, and TCRdb's table has in-frame clones only and misses some. The sample shows 150,000 to 200,000 clones, about four fifths of them seen only once. Specimen: PBMCs. These receptors all stem from a girl between 10 and 17 years old in good health and CMV-seropositive. CDR3s leave out the opening cysteine and the closing phenylalanine or tryptophan. Only part of the rows carry a size: once, few, many, or a class if the clone is expanded.

J gene,clone size,V gene,CDR3 protein
TRBJ2-5,.,TRBV5-1,ASSLELVETQY
.,.,TRBV7-9,ASSLGFYEQY
TRBJ1-5,.,TRBV11-2,ASSPLNSNQPQH
TRBJ2-2,.,TRBV5-1,ASSLVPRDSTNTGELF
TRBJ2-6,.,TRBV5-1,ASSAGLAGVSGANVLT
TRBJ1-1,once,TRBV6-5,ASSSGGMNTEAF
TRBJ1-1,once,TRBV7-9,ASSPWTGASNTEAF
TRBJ2-7,.,TRBV5-1,ASSPRTGSGEQY
TRBJ2-1,.,TRBV2,ASSDTSGGTSYNEQF
TRBJ2-1,.,TRBV14,ASSQAGTYNEQF
TRBJ1-2,once,TRBV7-3,ASSTSGGGGYGYT
TRBJ1-1,once,TRBV27,ASSFGRDTEAF
TRBJ1-1,.,TRBV5-6,ASSLGTGRDTEAF
TRBJ1-2,.,TRBV28,ASSFAVGYT
TRBJ2-5,few,TRBV7-2,ASSLPGTQY
TRBJ1-2,.,TRBV19,ASSLQTGYYGYT
TRBJ2-1,.,TRBV27,ASSLIGGWYNEQF
TRBJ2-7,.,TRBV19,ASSKDRAGEQY
TRBJ1-2,.,TRBV28,ASSLFRQFYGYT
TRBJ1-2,.,TRBV27,ASSLSRRVYGYT
TRBJ2-1,.,TRBV5-4,ASSSNAGTGNEQF
TRBJ2-7,.,TRBV28,ASRGGTDVMYEQY
TRBJ2-1,.,TRBV7-8,ASSLNVVLAHDREQF